Listed below are T cell receptor beta chains from one sample, sequenced in a study of shared clonotypes between healthy human individuals. Libraries were prepared by immunoSEQ multiplex PCR; TCRdb keeps only in-frame clonotypes and omits some of them. The sample lists some 2.1 million clones; less than 95% were seen once. The sample comprised naive CD8+ T cells sorted from blood. All receptors derive from a man younger than 30 in good health. The CDR3 runs from the conserved cysteine through the conserved F or W. The order of the fields is clone size, J gene, D gene, V gene, CDR3 DNA, CDR3 protein. D genes are given only for firm matches. The size field is filled for only some rows; it gives once, few, many or a size class.

clone_size: NA; j_call: TRBJ1-1; d_call: TRBD1; v_call: TRBV29-1; cdr3_nt: TGCAGCGTCGACAGGGGTGGTACTGAAGCTTTCTTT; cdr3_aa: CSVDRGGTEAFF
clone_size: NA; j_call: TRBJ1-1; d_call: NA; v_call: TRBV5-4; cdr3_nt: TGTGCCAGCAGCTTGGACAGGGTCGCTGAAGCTTTCTTT; cdr3_aa: CASSLDRVAEAFF
clone_size: NA; j_call: TRBJ2-3; d_call: NA; v_call: TRBV9; cdr3_nt: TGTGCCAGCAGCCCACAGCGGGTTAATACGCAGTATTTT; cdr3_aa: CASSPQRVNTQYF
clone_size: NA; j_call: TRBJ1-1; d_call: NA; v_call: TRBV19; cdr3_nt: TGTGCCAGTAGTATAAGGGATCGTAACACTGAAGCTTTCTTT; cdr3_aa: CASSIRDRNTEAFF
clone_size: few; j_call: TRBJ2-3; d_call: TRBD2; v_call: TRBV4-3; cdr3_nt: TGCGCCAGCAGCCCGAGGACTAGCGGGAGGGCAGATACGCAGTATTTT; cdr3_aa: CASSPRTSGRADTQYF
clone_size: NA; j_call: TRBJ1-1; d_call: TRBD1; v_call: TRBV7-2; cdr3_nt: TGTGCCAGCAGCCAAGGACAGGGGGCATATCTTTTAACTGAAGCTTTCTTT; cdr3_aa: CASSQGQGAYLLTEAFF
clone_size: NA; j_call: TRBJ2-1; d_call: NA; v_call: TRBV7-3; cdr3_nt: TGTGCCAGCAGCTTAGGGATAGGGACACCTTACAATGAGCAGTTCTTC; cdr3_aa: CASSLGIGTPYNEQFF
clone_size: NA; j_call: TRBJ2-7; d_call: TRBD2; v_call: TRBV28; cdr3_nt: TGTGCCAGCAGTCCCACCGGCAGCGGGGGGTGGTACGAGCAGTACTTC; cdr3_aa: CASSPTGSGGWYEQYF
clone_size: NA; j_call: TRBJ2-2; d_call: NA; v_call: TRBV5-4; cdr3_nt: TGTGCCAGCAGCTCTTCTAACCCAACCCGGGGCGGGGAGCTGTTTTTT; cdr3_aa: CASSSSNPTRGGELFF
clone_size: NA; j_call: TRBJ2-1; d_call: TRBD2; v_call: TRBV27; cdr3_nt: TGTGCCAGCAAGACTAGCGGGGGCTACAATGAGCAGTTCTTC; cdr3_aa: CASKTSGGYNEQFF
clone_size: NA; j_call: TRBJ2-2; d_call: NA; v_call: TRBV9; cdr3_nt: TGTGCCAGCAGCGTAGTGGGAGGCCACACCGGGGAGCTGTTTTTT; cdr3_aa: CASSVVGGHTGELFF
clone_size: NA; j_call: TRBJ2-3; d_call: NA; v_call: TRBV5-6; cdr3_nt: TGTGCCAGCAGCCCGTCCGGGACTGCCCCCGTGGTTGGCCCAGATACGCAGTATTTT; cdr3_aa: CASSPSGTAPVVGPDTQYF
clone_size: NA; j_call: TRBJ2-5; d_call: TRBD1; v_call: TRBV9; cdr3_nt: TGTGCCAGCAGCGTAGAGGACAGGGGGCACCAAGAGACCCAGTACTTC; cdr3_aa: CASSVEDRGHQETQYF
clone_size: NA; j_call: TRBJ1-5; d_call: NA; v_call: TRBV28; cdr3_nt: TGTGCCAGCACCCTCGACAGGACCGGCTATAGCAATCAGCCCCAGCATTTT; cdr3_aa: CASTLDRTGYSNQPQHF
clone_size: NA; j_call: TRBJ1-2; d_call: NA; v_call: TRBV27; cdr3_nt: TGTGCCAGCAGTTTATCAGGGAGCGACTATGGCTACACCTTC; cdr3_aa: CASSLSGSDYGYTF
clone_size: NA; j_call: TRBJ1-4; d_call: NA; v_call: TRBV7-9; cdr3_nt: TGTGCCAGCAGCTCAACCATAGCATTGGGCGAAAAACTGTTTTTT; cdr3_aa: CASSSTIALGEKLFF
clone_size: NA; j_call: TRBJ1-3; d_call: NA; v_call: TRBV5-4; cdr3_nt: TGTGCCAGCAGCCCGGGACCTGGAAACACCATATATTTT; cdr3_aa: CASSPGPGNTIYF
clone_size: NA; j_call: TRBJ2-5; d_call: NA; v_call: TRBV2; cdr3_nt: TGTGCCAGCAGTGAATGGGTTCGGGAGACCCAGTACTTC; cdr3_aa: CASSEWVRETQYF
clone_size: NA; j_call: TRBJ2-7; d_call: NA; v_call: TRBV2; cdr3_nt: TGTGCCAGCAGTGATCCCCCCTACGAGCAGTACTTC; cdr3_aa: CASSDPPYEQYF
clone_size: once; j_call: TRBJ2-2; d_call: NA; v_call: TRBV27; cdr3_nt: TGTGCCAGCAGCCGCTATGGCAGGGTGACTACCGGGGAGCTGTTTTTT; cdr3_aa: CASSRYGRVTTGELFF
clone_size: NA; j_call: TRBJ1-5; d_call: NA; v_call: TRBV7-9; cdr3_nt: TGTGCCAGCAGCTTAGAGGGAGATAGCAATCAGCCCCAGCATTTT; cdr3_aa: CASSLEGDSNQPQHF
clone_size: NA; j_call: TRBJ2-2; d_call: NA; v_call: TRBV7-9; cdr3_nt: TGTGCCAGCAGCTCCTCGGCCGAAGGGGGCACCGGGGAGCTGTTTTTT; cdr3_aa: CASSSSAEGGTGELFF